This T cell receptor (beta chain) was obtained from a study of regulatory T cells in long-lasting Graves disease. Relying on iRepertoire HTBI primers and Arm-PCR of CDR3 regions, the team built TCR beta libraries. In TCRdb, the multiplex PCR reads were re-called with MiXCR into one record per CDR3 protein. The sample lists 400,000 to 500,000 distinct CDR3 sequences, about a sixth occurring once. Time point given: newly diagnosed GD, antithyroid drugs for less than 3 months. RNA extracted from PBMCs served as the sequencing template. An endocrinology department located in Xi'an, China, was where the patients came from. The CDR3 has 19 residues. The V and J ends lost 5 bases and 4 bases, in that order; junction bases with no gene match: 16. The same data also contributed to another study, on T cells in Graves' hyperthyroidism and ophthalmopathy. That investigation notes: Ophthalmopathy, as predicted by the model, came a median about six months after the prediction.

The TCR was taken from a woman between 25 and 40 years old with Graves disease. Sequencing was performed on peripheral blood mononuclear cells (PBMCs), taken at new diagnosis, from a patient treated with antithyroid drugs. This chain connects TRBV12-3 or TRBV12-4 to TRBJ2-6; 8 bases are a match to TRBD2. The CDR3 protein is CASSPRTSLTFGGANVLTF. CDR3 in DNA: TGTGCCAGCAGTCCCCGGACTAGCCTTACCTTCGGGGGGGCCAACGTCCTGACTTTC.